Only a few counts were recorded for the clone carrying this T cell receptor (beta chain). The entry originates in a study of early T cells in non-severe SARS-CoV-2 infection. Individual cDNA molecules carried attached unique molecular identifiers. MiXCR was run by TCRdb on the 5' RACE reads, yielding one entry per CDR3 protein. The table lists roughly 53,000 distinct CDR3 sequences, roughly an eighth of them singletons. From germline, CDR1 is MGHRA and CDR2 YSYEKL. The junction had 8 bases not matched to a gene; V was cut back by 4 bases and J by 7 bases. The length of the CDR3 is 14 residues. This sample comprised whole blood, obtained at baseline. This clonotype was sampled from an adult who was a healthcare worker with PCR-confirmed SARS-CoV-2 infection or an uninfected control (not recorded which). The rearrangement links TRBV4-1 to TRBJ1-2, with 8 bases identical to TRBD1. The CDR3 DNA reads TGCGCCAGCAGCCCTTTAGGACAGGGCCGTGGCTACACCTTC. Translated, it gives CASSPLGQGRGYTF.